One T cell receptor beta chain is described in this entry. The clone's antigen remains unknown. No clone much larger than this one lies a single base away; base qualities are absent. The sample holds other DNA sequences that translate to the same CDR3. This entry is derived from a study of T cells in localized non-small cell lung cancer (dated by TCRdb to the early 2020s). Context from the whole study: Comparing tumors with uninvolved tumor-adjacent lungs, the study looked at the T cell repertoires of over 200 patients with early-stage NSCLC. A mean age of around 69 years was recorded for the NSCLC patients, of whom around 140 were male and more than 85 were female. The cohort consisted of roughly 240 treatment-naive NSCLC patients whose localized lung tumors had been resected.

The paper's findings and limits, for the study overall: Uninvolved tumor-adjacent lung showed the highest T cell clonality, higher than tumor, which suggests more focused antigenic responses in the adjacent lung. Because the study design was exploratory, TCR variables were selected using unadjusted p-values without false-discovery rate correction. A median of 57 of the top 100 tumor clones were detected in paired uninvolved adjacent lung, and 28 of these tumor clones were also found among the top 100 clones of the paired uninvolved adjacent lung. Because multi-region sequencing of the tumors was not done, intratumor heterogeneity could not be ruled out. Longer overall survival was associated with higher blood T cell density, whereas shorter survival was associated with higher adjacent-lung clonality.

TCR beta CDR3 regions were sequenced from DNA using the immunoSEQ Assay. The paper's data handling went like this. T cell density was computed as TCR beta template counts normalized to usable DNA estimated by amplifying housekeeping genes. Using the preseqR package, richness was estimated by extrapolating to 120,000 templates for tissue samples and 400,000 templates for PBMC samples. Clonality was defined as one minus Pielou's evenness. Tissue-enriched TCRs were identified through differential abundance testing performed on productive amino-acid clonotypes, with a minimum total count of 5 and an alpha of 0.1. The Jaccard Index and the Morisita Overlap Index were used to measure repertoire overlap between compartments. GLIPH clustered TCR beta CDR3s with public tetramer-defined viral CDR3s; viral motifs required at least three viral sequences plus V-gene enrichment. Not all clones reach the TCRdb copy of this immuneACCESS table, which keeps in-frame sequences only. Checked studies attribute under half of the gap to unresolved V genes and leave the rest unexplained. V, J and clone size were drawn from that table, and D and trimming were deduced from the DNA. The sample data list some 140,000 clones, and roughly 90% of these were observed just once. Of the sample, around 1.7% falls within the top ten clones.

From the germline V gene, CDR1 is SGHRS and CDR2 is YFSETQ. The CDR3 runs 15 amino acids, cysteine and phenylalanine included. The only DNA kept is the CDR3, 45 bases in frame from the first base. After removal of 2 bases from V and 4 bases from J, the junction retains 4 bases not matched to a gene. At diagnosis, peripheral blood, uninvolved tumor-adjacent lung and tumor were collected and stored as a combination of fresh-frozen and FFPE material. For TCR repertoire profiling, the blood samples were analyzed as peripheral blood mononuclear cells. The specimen comprised peripheral blood, sampled before any cancer treatment. The V and J segments used are TRBV5-1 and TRBJ2-3, with TRBD2 matching 10 junction bases. This TCR was recovered from a female donor at least 60 years old with stage I lung adenocarcinoma. The CDR3 is CASSFLAGVPDTQYF. The nucleotide sequence is TGCGCCAGCAGCTTCCTAGCGGGAGTTCCAGATACGCAGTATTTT.